This T cell receptor beta chain is drawn from a study of OX40 agonist ivuxolimab in advanced cancers. Overall study results and limits: Normalized T-cell clonal expansion was also low in some nonresponders.

Method: immunoSEQ multiplex PCR; TCRdb's copy keeps in-frame clones and lacks some. The sample consists of some 87,000 clones, roughly 84% of them appearing once. Trimming at V came to 8 bases and at J to 10 bases, leaving 9 bases not matched to a gene. Germline V gives CDR1 LNHNV, CDR2 YYDKDF (reference sequence). This CDR3 spans 13 amino acids. A word on this clone: What it binds is not known.

The gene calls are TRBV15 and TRBJ1-3; 9 positions agree with TRBD1. This TCR derives from an adult with an advanced solid tumor such as melanoma, head and neck, liver or kidney cancer. Specimen: CD4+ or CD8+ T cells sorted from blood, collected in a trial of the OX40 agonist ivuxolimab. The CDR3 DNA reads TGTGCCACCGGACAGGGGAACGGTAGGACCATATATTTT. This translates into CATGQGNGRTIYF.